These 17 T cell receptor beta chains were all obtained from the same sample, sequenced in a study of cytomegalovirus exposure and HLA in healthy donors. 13 Jbeta primers and 60 Vbeta primers were used for the PCR. The method was immunoSEQ multiplex PCR; TCRdb's version includes in-frame clones alone and lacks a portion of them. The sample includes 150,000 to 200,000 clones, around 86% of them seen just once. Sequenced sample: PBMCs. These receptors all come from a woman between 18 and 30 years old in good health and CMV-seronegative.

For this clone: Other DNA sequences of this sample code for an identical CDR3. V is TRBV9 and J is TRBJ1-1; unclear D gene. The germline V gene has CDR1 SGDLS and CDR2 YYNGEE. The ends were cut back, 0 bases at V and 4 bases at J, with 7 bases in the middle. This CDR3 has 13 amino acids. The CDR3 spells CASSVGSGTEAFF. The CDR3 DNA reads TGTGCCAGCAGCGTAGGGTCAGGCACTGAAGCTTTCTTT.

In its sample, this clone was seen once. The V gene is TRBV19, the J gene TRBJ1-1; no firm D call. CDR1 and CDR2 from the germline V gene are LNHDA and SQIVND (reference sequence). The ends were cut back, 1 base at V and 8 bases at J, with 8 bases in the middle. The CDR3 runs to 12 residues. This CDR3 is CASSIGRSEAFF. CDR3 nucleotides: TGTGCCAGTAGTATAGGTCGTTCGGAAGCTTTCTTT.

In regard to this clone: Other DNA sequences from this sample encode an identical CDR3 as well. The chain links TRBV18 to TRBJ1-1, with TRBD1 identical over 8 bases. V lost 4 bases, J lost 1 base, and 2 bases stayed unmatched. Germline V gene data show CDR1 as KGHSH and CDR2 as LQKENI. This CDR3 comprises 14 residues. The CDR3 nucleotides are TGTGCCAGCTCACTACAGGGGGAGAACACTGAAGCTTTCTTT. Translated: CASSLQGENTEAFF. The whole variable domain, remainder taken from reference TRBV18 and TRBJ1-1, is NAGVMQNPRHLVRRRGQEARLRCSPMKGHSHVYWYRQLPEEGLKFMVYLQKENIIDESGMPKERFSAEFPKEGPSILRIQQVVRGDSAAYFCASSLQGENTEAFFGQGTRLTVV.

This chain uses TRBV10-3 with TRBJ2-7, with TRBD1 matching 9 bases. Germline V CDR1 and CDR2: ENHRY, SYGVKD. CDR3 size: 14 residues. Trimming cost V 3 bases and J 2 bases; bases outside gene matches: 2. CDR3 amino acids: CAISDGTGPYEQYF. The CDR3 DNA is TGTGCCATCAGTGATGGGACAGGGCCCTACGAGCAGTACTTC.

The chain has TRBV11-2 and TRBJ2-6; no definite D call. The ends were cut back, 7 bases at V and 0 bases at J, with 22 bases in the middle. The CDR3 spans 19 residues. Germline-derived CDR1 and CDR2 are SGHAT and FQNNGV. In DNA, the CDR3 is TGTGCCAGCACCTCCAGATTGTTCCGAATCTCCTCTGGGGCCAACGTCCTGACTTTC. It encodes CASTSRLFRISSGANVLTF.

V usage is TRBV6-5 and J usage is TRBJ2-2, with D perhaps matching TRBD2 (5 bases). Trimming took off 1 base at V and 4 bases at J, with 13 bases between the two ends. This CDR3 is 16 amino acids long. The germline V gene encodes CDR1 MNHEY and CDR2 SVGAGI. The CDR3: CASSYFQVRVTGELFF. The CDR3 nucleotides read TGTGCCAGCAGTTACTTTCAGGTGCGGGTCACCGGGGAGCTGTTTTTT.

The J gene is TRBJ2-1, the V gene TRBV7-8, with 8 nucleotides matching TRBD2. Trimming removed 5 bases from V and 3 bases from J; junction bases left unmatched: 6. Germline V gene data show CDR1 as SGHVS and CDR2 as FQNEAQ. The CDR3 spans 15 residues. CDR3 sequence reads: CASSPGLVDYNEQFF. CDR3 sequence (DNA): TGTGCCAGCAGCCCGGGACTAGTTGACTACAATGAGCAGTTCTTC.

As concerns this clone: Mismatch with germline at one junction end may stem from a read error. The genes are TRBV7-9 and TRBJ2-1; the D gene is possibly TRBD1 (8 bases). This CDR3 has 17 amino acids. CDR1 is SEHNR, CDR2 FQNEAQ, per germline (reference sequence). The CDR3 protein is CSSSAQGAGAIYNEQFF. As DNA, the CDR3 is TGTTCCAGCAGCGCCCAGGGGGCGGGAGCGATCTACAATGAGCAGTTCTTC.

V is TRBV7-2 and J is TRBJ1-1, with D uncertain. Trimming shortened V by 1 base and J by 3 bases, and 12 bases separated the two germline ends. The CDR3 runs 15 residues. Germline V gene lookup returns CDR1 SGHTA and CDR2 FQGNSA. The CDR3 DNA follows: TGTGCCAGCAGCTTAGAGAGGGCGATTGACACTGAAGCTTTCTTT. Its protein is CASSLERAIDTEAFF.

The V and J genes are TRBV30 and TRBJ2-3; possibly TRBD1 for D (5 bases). Germline CDR1 and CDR2: GTSNPN and SVGIG (reference sequence). V lost 3 bases to trimming and J lost 10 bases, with 11 bases between them. CDR3 length: 11 residues. DNA of the CDR3: TGTGCCTGGAGCGGGCAGGGCTCGCAGTATTTT. It encodes CAWSGQGSQYF.

The DNA of the CDR3 is TGTGCCAGCAGCGTAGAATTTGGGCAGGCCCTCTCTGGAAACACCATATATTTT. It translates to CASSVEFGQALSGNTIYF. The gene calls are TRBV9 and TRBJ1-3; D call uncertain. Germline V gene lookup returns CDR1 SGDLS and CDR2 YYNGEE. The CDR3 has 18 residues. V was shortened by 0 bases and J by 0 bases, with 16 bases between the two germline ends.

The genes are TRBV10-3 and TRBJ1-3; D call uncertain. V was clipped by 6 bases and J by 0 bases, with 12 bases between them. The CDR3 runs 15 residues. Germline values: CDR1 ENHRY, CDR2 SYGVKD. CDR3 in amino acids: CAISLGLTSGNTIYF. CDR3 DNA: TGTGCCATCAGCCTTGGACTGACCTCTGGAAACACCATATATTTT.

This clone showed up just once. The rearrangement links TRBV11-2 to TRBJ1-6; D gene uncertain. Germline values: CDR1 SGHAT, CDR2 FQNNGV. The V gene lost 0 bases and the J gene lost 13 bases, with 19 bases spanning the gap. The CDR3 spans 16 residues. CDR3 region: CASSLDLRAHPGPLHF. In DNA form, the CDR3 reads TGTGCCAGCAGCTTAGATCTGAGGGCCCACCCTGGGCCCCTCCACTTT.

CDR3 protein: CASSLPGTGSTEAFF. CDR3 bases: TGTGCCAGCAGCTTGCCAGGGACAGGGTCTACTGAAGCTTTCTTT. The chain carries TRBV5-6 and TRBJ1-1; 9 bases match TRBD1. In germline, CDR1 is SGHDT, CDR2 YYEEEE. The CDR3 covers 15 residues. V gave up 1 base and J gave up 5 bases; unmatched junction bases: 6.

This sequence joins TRBV6-4 and TRBJ1-2; D remains ambiguous. This CDR3 has 13 amino acids. V lost 0 bases to trimming and J lost 8 bases, with 10 bases between them. Germline loops: CDR1 MRHNA, CDR2 SNTAGT. CDR3 protein: CASSDSGVEGYTF. The CDR3 nucleotides read TGTGCCAGCAGTGACTCCGGAGTGGAGGGCTACACCTTC.

The rearrangement uses TRBV19 and TRBJ2-1, with D possibly matching TRBD1 (6 bases). Germline loops: CDR1 LNHDA, CDR2 SQIVND (reference sequence). V gave up 5 bases and J gave up 2 bases, with 16 bases separating them. The CDR3 sequence is 16 residues long. The CDR3 here is CASSRARGTPYNEQFF. DNA of the CDR3: TGTGCCAGTAGTCGTGCGAGGGGGACACCCTACAATGAGCAGTTCTTC.

The V and J genes are TRBV29-1 and TRBJ1-2; 7 bases fit TRBD1. J gave up 6 bases and V 3 bases, and 10 bases lay outside the gene matches. The CDR3 is 14 residues long. The germline gives CDR1 SQVTM, CDR2 ANQGSEA. DNA of the CDR3: TGCAGCGTTGACCTGGGACAGTTTGTTGATGGCTACACCTTC. Protein product: CSVDLGQFVDGYTF.